The rows below give T cell receptor beta chains drawn from one sample of a study of cytomegalovirus exposure and HLA in healthy donors. Assay: immunoSEQ multiplex PCR; the TCRdb copy retains only in-frame clones and omits some. The profile shows around 130,000 clones, around four fifths of them singletons. The sequenced material came from PBMCs. Source of these receptors: a woman aged 35 to 49 in good health and CMV-seropositive. CDR3s include the opening cysteine and the closing phenylalanine or tryptophan. The D gene is left open where the match is weak. The listing skips clone size in some rows; elsewhere it reads once, few, many or a size class.

TRBV4-3,-,TRBJ2-2,TRBD2,CASSQDIPRTGLAGHYPGELFF,TGCGCCAGCAGCCAAGACATTCCCCGTACGGGACTAGCGGGTCATTACCCCGGGGAGCTGTTTTTT
TRBV9,-,TRBJ2-3,-,CASSVAGAADTQYF,TGTGCCAGCAGCGTAGCAGGGGCCGCAGATACGCAGTATTTT
TRBV2,-,TRBJ2-3,-,CASSEARGSADTQYF,TGTGCCAGCAGTGAAGCCAGGGGCTCGGCAGATACGCAGTATTTT
TRBV7-3,-,TRBJ1-5,-,CASSMGGGNQPQHF,TGTGCCAGCAGCATGGGGGGTGGCAATCAGCCCCAGCATTTT
TRBV19,-,TRBJ1-5,TRBD1,CASSGAGGVAMVQPQHF,TGTGCCAGTAGTGGGGCAGGGGGAGTTGCTATGGTTCAGCCCCAGCATTTT
TRBV4-2,-,TRBJ2-7,TRBD2,CASSLLPTSGVGEQYF,TGTGCCAGCAGCCTGCTTCCGACTAGCGGGGTGGGTGAGCAGTACTTC
TRBV7-9,once,TRBJ2-7,TRBD2,CASSSPGLAGLLQYF,TGTGCCAGCAGCTCTCCGGGACTAGCGGGACTTCTACAGTACTTC
TRBV2,-,TRBJ2-7,-,CASSAGTIMNEQYF,TGTGCCAGCAGTGCCGGGACAATAATGAACGAGCAGTACTTC
TRBV5-1,-,TRBJ2-7,-,CASSLAGRFEQYF,TGCGCCAGCAGCTTGGCCGGCAGGTTCGAGCAGTACTTC
TRBV4-2,-,TRBJ1-5,TRBD1,CASSQDLGQGKQPQHF,TGTGCCAGCAGCCAAGATCTCGGACAGGGCAAACAGCCCCAGCATTTT
TRBV6-5,-,TRBJ2-4,-,CASSYSFTGYGNIQYF,TGTGCCAGCAGTTACTCCTTTACAGGTTATGGGAACATTCAGTACTTC
TRBV6-5,-,TRBJ1-1,-,CASSYWGVGATEAFF,TGTGCCAGCAGTTATTGGGGAGTTGGAGCCACTGAAGCTTTCTTT
TRBV7-8,-,TRBJ2-7,-,CASSLDRSLEQYF,TGTGCCAGCAGCTTAGACCGGAGTCTCGAGCAGTACTTC
TRBV7-9,-,TRBJ1-3,TRBD1,CASSSDRGENTIYF,TGTGCCAGCAGCTCCGACAGGGGGGAGAACACCATATATTTT
TRBV5-1,-,TRBJ1-1,-,CASSLGLMNTEAFF,TGCGCCAGCAGCTTGGGACTGATGAACACTGAAGCTTTCTTT
TRBV15,-,TRBJ2-5,TRBD1,CATSRGDRGLQETQYF,TGTGCCACCAGCAGAGGGGACAGGGGACTTCAGGAGACCCAGTACTTC
TRBV10-3,-,TRBJ1-2,TRBD1,CAISEDRGGYGYTF,TGTGCCATCAGTGAGGACAGGGGAGGCTATGGCTACACCTTC
TRBV6-6,-,TRBJ2-7,-,CASSYTGTVYEQYF,TGTGCCAGCAGTTACACAGGGACGGTATACGAGCAGTACTTC